This T cell receptor beta chain was observed in a study of T cells in localized non-small cell lung cancer (dated by TCRdb to the early 2020s). About the investigation overall: T cell repertoires of 200 to 250 early-stage NSCLC patients were analyzed, with tumors being compared against uninvolved tumor-adjacent lungs. The mean age of the NSCLC patients was approximately 71 years, with about 120 men and 110 or so women. The cohort consisted of 236 treatment-naive NSCLC patients whose localized lung tumors had been resected.

This clone was counted once. Its antigen has not been determined. Base qualities are not at hand, and no much larger clone is one base apart. The junction shows trimming of 0 bases on V and 7 bases on J, and the gene matches do not reach 2 bases of it. CDR1 SGHRS and CDR2 YFSETQ are derived from the germline V gene. The CDR3 holds 14 amino acids from the cysteine to the phenylalanine. Kept here is only the CDR3 DNA, which spans 42 bases and is read in frame from base 1. At diagnosis, peripheral blood, uninvolved tumor-adjacent lung and tumor were collected and were preserved as a mix of fresh-frozen and FFPE material. TCR beta CDR3 regions were sequenced from DNA using the immunoSEQ Assay. Regarding the original processing steps: T cell density was computed as TCR beta template counts normalized to usable DNA estimated by amplifying housekeeping genes. Richness was estimated with the preseqR package, extrapolating to 400,000 templates for PBMC samples and 120,000 templates for tissue samples. Clonality was taken to be one minus Pielou's evenness. Differential abundance testing on productive amino-acid clonotypes, with a minimum total count of 5 and an alpha of 0.1, was used to identify tissue-enriched TCRs. The Jaccard Index and the Morisita Overlap Index were used to measure how much the repertoires overlapped between compartments. TCR beta CDR3s were clustered by GLIPH together with public tetramer-defined viral CDR3s, and at least three viral sequences plus V-gene enrichment were required for viral motifs. In its TCRdb copy, this immuneACCESS table keeps in-frame sequences only and misses some clones. Where compared with another copy, unresolved V genes explain less than half of these, and the others have no known cause. From that table come the V and J calls and clone size; the DNA was used to work out D and trimming. This sample holds 2,500 or so clones; approximately 32% were observed only once. Of the sample, approximately 14% is held by the ten largest clones.

General study outcomes and caveats: Because multi-region sequencing of the tumors was not done, intratumor heterogeneity could not be ruled out. Since the design was exploratory, TCR variables were selected using unadjusted p-values with no false-discovery rate correction. A median of about 50 of the top 100 tumor clones turned up in the paired uninvolved adjacent lung, and 25 to 35 of those clones also ranked among the top 100 of that same adjacent lung. The highest T cell clonality was observed in uninvolved tumor-adjacent lung, where clonality exceeded that of tumor, suggesting that antigenic responses were more focused in uninvolved tumor-adjacent lung. Higher T cell density in blood was associated with longer overall survival, whereas higher clonality in adjacent lung was associated with shorter survival.

Sequenced material: lung tumor tissue, taken before any cancer treatment. The rearrangement combines TRBV5-1 with TRBJ2-1, with TRBD1 matching 9 junction bases. This TCR derives from a man between 40 and 69 years old with stage II lung adenocarcinoma. The encoded CDR3 is CASSLADRGNEQFF. The DNA sequence is given as TGCGCCAGCAGCTTGGCGGACAGGGGAAATGAGCAGTTCTTC. The full variable domain, with segments outside the CDR3 supplied by the reference TRBV5-1 and TRBJ2-1 proteins, appears as KAGVTQTPRYLIKTRGQQVTLSCSPISGHRSVSWYQQTPGQGLQFLFEYFSETQRNKGNFPGRFSGRQFSNSRSEMNVSTLELGDSALYLCASSLADRGNEQFFGPGTRLTVL.